The 25 T cell receptor beta chains reported below all come from one sample, sequenced in a study of blood T cell repertoires in COVID-19. TCRdb's table, derived via immunoSEQ multiplex PCR, lists solely in-frame clones and lacks some. In the table there are about 310,000 clones, 85% of which are singletons. Sequencing used PBMCs or T cells enriched from blood (not recorded which). The receptors stem from a woman under 40 who had been exposed to COVID-19.

The chain has TRBV9 and TRBJ1-1, with 9 bases identical to TRBD1. Trimming took 3 bases from V and 4 from J; bases not matched to a gene: 7. The CDR3 contains 15 residues. CDR1 is SGDLS, CDR2 YYNGEE, per germline. CDR3 in amino acids: CASSGATGGGTEAFF. Written as DNA, the CDR3 is TGTGCCAGCAGCGGGGCGACAGGGGGAGGCACTGAAGCTTTCTTT.

The chain carries TRBV27 and TRBJ1-5; maybe TRBD1 (6 bases). The ends were cut back, 4 bases at V and 11 bases at J, with 18 bases in the middle. The CDR3 spans 14 residues. CDR1 and CDR2 (germline): MNHEY, SMNVEV (reference sequence). The CDR3 sequence is CASSYGTPPSTQHF. The DNA of the CDR3 is TGTGCCAGCAGTTATGGGACACCCCCTTCGACCCAGCATTTT.

The rearrangement joins TRBV5-4 to TRBJ1-3; perhaps TRBD1 as D (5 bases). Trimming removed 1 base from V and 2 bases from J, with 10 bases in between. This CDR3 region has 15 residues. Germline CDR1 is SGHNT and CDR2 is YYREEE (reference sequence). CDR3 sequence reads: CASSLFQGAGNTIYF. The CDR3 region has the DNA TGTGCCAGCAGCTTGTTTCAAGGGGCTGGAAACACCATATATTTT.

The J gene is TRBJ1-4, the V gene TRBV4-3, with D possibly being TRBD1 (5 bases). CDR1 LGHNA and CDR2 YSLEER come from the germline V gene. V lost 0 bases, J lost 0 bases, and 14 bases lay in between. The CDR3 is 18 residues long. The CDR3 region has the DNA TGCGCCAGCAGCCAAGATCCAGGGTCACTAACAACTAATGAAAAACTGTTTTTT. Its translation is CASSQDPGSLTTNEKLFF.

The chain carries TRBV23-1 and TRBJ2-1; a possible D gene is TRBD2 (6 bases). TRBV23-1 is annotated as an ORF whose role is uncertain. The CDR3 sequence is 18 residues long. V was pared by 0 bases and J by 1 base, with 16 bases between. CDR3 bases: TGCGCCAGCAGTCAATCCCCCTGTCGCGGGAAGTCCTACAATGAGCAGTTCTTC. Translation: CASSQSPCRGKSYNEQFF.

With regard to this clone: The same CDR3 is also encoded by other DNA sequences in this sample. V gene TRBV9 combines with J gene TRBJ2-5; 9 bases map to TRBD2. The germline V gene encodes CDR1 SGDLS and CDR2 YYNGEE. The CDR3 sequence is 13 residues long. The trim removed 3 bases at V and 5 bases at J, leaving 2 bases unmatched. Written as DNA, the CDR3 is TGTGCCAGCAGCGCCAGCGGGAGGGAGACCCAGTACTTC. Translation: CASSASGRETQYF.

V usage is TRBV10-2 and J usage is TRBJ1-1; D call uncertain. This CDR3 contains 15 residues. Trimming removed 0 bases from V and 2 bases from J, with 10 bases in between. Germline values: CDR1 WSHSY, CDR2 SAAADI. The CDR3 reads CASSESKGGNTEAFF. CDR3 coding DNA: TGCGCCAGCAGTGAGTCGAAAGGAGGTAACACTGAAGCTTTCTTT.

V usage is TRBV6-2 or TRBV6-3 and J usage is TRBJ2-3, with D perhaps TRBD2 (5 bases). Germline CDR1 MNHEY, CDR2 SVGEGT. Trimming stripped 2 bases from V and 3 bases from J, with 12 bases between. CDR3 size: 15 residues. For the CDR3, the DNA is TGTGCCAGCAGTTACGAGGGTCGGATGACAGATACGCAGTATTTT. Amino acid sequence: CASSYEGRMTDTQYF.

The chain joins TRBV28 to TRBJ2-1; D is perhaps TRBD2 (5 bases). The germline V gene encodes CDR1 MDHEN and CDR2 SYDVKM. This CDR3 region has 13 residues. V was clipped by 6 bases and J by 5 bases, with 11 bases between them. CDR3 nucleotides: TGTGCCAGCAGGCCCGGGGTCCACAATGAGCAGTTCTTC. Translation: CASRPGVHNEQFF. Full variable domain (rest looked up from reference TRBV28 and TRBJ2-1): DVKVTQSSRYLVKRTGEKVFLECVQDMDHENMFWYRQDPGLGLRLIYFSYDVKMKEKGDIPEGYSVSREKKERFSLILESASTNQTSMYLCASRPGVHNEQFFGPGTRLTVL.

This clone was observed a few times. This chain connects TRBV6-4 to TRBJ2-2, with 9 bases aligning to TRBD2. The ends lost 0 bases at V and 4 bases at J; junction bases unmatched: 0. There are 15 residues in the CDR3. CDR1 and CDR2 from the germline V gene are MRHNA and SNTAGT. CDR3 region: CASSDSSGSTGELFF. CDR3 coding DNA: TGTGCCAGCAGTGACTCTAGCGGGAGCACCGGGGAGCTGTTTTTT.

The V call is TRBV4-2, the J call TRBJ1-1; D unclear. Trimming took 2 bases from V and 1 from J, leaving 5 bases between them. This CDR3 has 13 amino acids. Germline lookup yields CDR1 LGHNA and CDR2 YNFKEQ. This chain's CDR3 is CASSQQANTEAFF. In DNA form, the CDR3 reads TGTGCCAGCAGCCAACAGGCGAACACTGAAGCTTTCTTT.

The chain carries TRBV28 and TRBJ2-1, with TRBD1 matching over 9 bases. With 5 bases clipped from V and 7 bases from J, the junction kept 9 bases outside the gene matches. Germline V gene lookup returns CDR1 MDHEN and CDR2 SYDVKM. The CDR3 runs to 15 residues. The CDR3: CASSPTGGRRNEQFF. In nucleotides, the CDR3 is TGTGCCAGCAGTCCTACAGGGGGCCGCAGGAATGAGCAGTTCTTC. The complete variable domain, with remaining parts taken from reference TRBV28 and TRBJ2-1, reads DVKVTQSSRYLVKRTGEKVFLECVQDMDHENMFWYRQDPGLGLRLIYFSYDVKMKEKGDIPEGYSVSREKKERFSLILESASTNQTSMYLCASSPTGGRRNEQFFGPGTRLTVL.

The chain recombines TRBV4-1 with TRBJ1-5; D unresolved. The CDR3 contains 13 residues. V was pared by 0 bases and J by 9 bases, with 9 bases between. The germline CDR1 and CDR2 sequences are MGHRA and YSYEKL. The DNA of the CDR3 is TGCGCCAGCAGCCAAGATCTTCCCGGGCCCCAGCATTTT. It translates to CASSQDLPGPQHF.

The CDR3 loop is CASSEGGNYGYTF. As DNA, the CDR3 is TGTGCCAGCAGTGAAGGTGGCAACTATGGCTACACCTTC. The chain couples TRBV6-1 to TRBJ1-2; D remains ambiguous. Trimming took off 1 base at V and 2 bases at J, with 5 bases between the two ends. Germline V gene sequence: CDR1 MNHNS, CDR2 SASEGT. The CDR3 covers 13 residues.

The J gene is TRBJ2-5, the V gene TRBV15; 12 bases fit TRBD2. V shed 2 bases, J shed 4 bases, and the junction held 5 bases outside the gene matches. This CDR3 has 16 residues. The germline V gene has CDR1 LNHNV and CDR2 YYDKDF (reference sequence). This CDR3 reads CATSRRTSGNLETQYF. In DNA form, the CDR3 reads TGTGCCACCAGCAGACGGACTAGCGGGAATTTAGAGACCCAGTACTTC.

This chain connects TRBV6-5 to TRBJ1-2; D is unclear. V dropped 8 bases and J dropped 0 bases, with 4 bases sitting between them. This CDR3 has 11 amino acids. CDR1 and CDR2 (germline): MNHEY, SVGAGI. The CDR3 reads CASQANYGYTF. For the CDR3, the DNA is TGTGCCAGCCAGGCTAACTATGGCTACACCTTC.

The chain employs TRBV9 and TRBJ1-6; unclear D gene. V dropped 4 bases and J dropped 0 bases, with 5 bases sitting between them. The length of the CDR3 is 14 residues. Germline values: CDR1 SGDLS, CDR2 YYNGEE. CDR3 residues: CASSTDSYNSPLHF. The DNA for the CDR3 is TGTGCCAGCAGCACAGACTCCTATAATTCACCCCTCCACTTT.

This clone appeared once. This chain uses TRBV19 with TRBJ1-5; possible D gene TRBD1, 5 bases. V lost 7 bases and J lost 2, with 12 bases in between. This CDR3 is 14 amino acids long. Per the germline V gene, CDR1 is LNHDA and CDR2 is SQIVND (reference sequence). The CDR3 loop reads CASIGGGGNQPQHF. CDR3 sequence (DNA): TGTGCCAGTATTGGGGGGGGAGGCAATCAGCCCCAGCATTTT.

On this clone: This may be a read error: a much more frequent sequence differs by one nucleotide. The chain links TRBV30 to TRBJ1-3; D unclear. The CDR3 length is 12 residues. V was cut by 4 bases and J by 0 bases, with 4 bases left in between. The germline gives CDR1 GTSNPN, CDR2 SVGIG (reference sequence). The CDR3 sequence: CAWTDSGNTIYF. The CDR3 DNA reads TGTGCCTGGACAGACTCTGGAAACACCATATATTTT.

The chain joins TRBV9 to TRBJ2-1; 10 nucleotides line up with TRBD2. Per the germline V gene, CDR1 is SGDLS and CDR2 is YYNGEE. Trimming took 3 bases from V and 0 from J; bases not matched to a gene: 0. This CDR3 region has 15 residues. CDR3 DNA sequence: TGTGCCAGCAGCGGACTAGCGGGCTCCTACAATGAGCAGTTCTTC. It codes for CASSGLAGSYNEQFF. Full variable domain (remainder filled in from reference TRBV9 and TRBJ2-1): DSGVTQTPKHLITATGQRVTLRCSPRSGDLSVYWYQQSLDQGLQFLIQYYNGEERAKGNILERFSAQQFPDLHSELNLSSLELGDSALYFCASSGLAGSYNEQFFGPGTRLTVL.

The chain employs TRBV27 and TRBJ2-7; D uncertain. The CDR3 is made up of 11 amino acids. Trimming removed 10 bases at V and 1 base at J, with 8 bases between. Germline lookup yields CDR1 MNHEY and CDR2 SMNVEV (reference sequence). This chain's CDR3 is CATPESYEQYF. DNA of the CDR3: TGTGCCACCCCAGAATCCTACGAGCAGTACTTC.

The V gene is TRBV29-1, the J gene TRBJ2-7; 8 nucleotides align to TRBD2. V trimming: 5 bases; J trimming: 3 bases; junction bases outside the gene matches: 3. CDR3 length: 12 amino acids. Germline V gives CDR1 SQVTM, CDR2 ANQGSEA. CDR3 DNA sequence: TGCAGCGTTCGAGCGGGGGACTACGAGCAGTACTTC. Translating gives CSVRAGDYEQYF.

The rearrangement links TRBV10-3 to TRBJ1-2, with D possibly TRBD1 on 6 matching bases. Trimming took 3 bases from V and 6 from J, leaving 11 bases between them. The CDR3 runs 13 residues. Germline CDR1 is ENHRY and CDR2 is SYGVKD. CDR3 sequence reads: CAISDGGQNGYTF. CDR3 DNA: TGTGCCATCAGTGACGGGGGGCAAAATGGCTACACCTTC.

This clone was seen only a few times. This chain links TRBV3-1 (or the pseudogene TRBV3-2) with TRBJ2-7; 7 bases are a match to TRBD2. Germline V gene lookup returns CDR1 LGHDT and CDR2 YNNKEL (reference sequence). With 1 base clipped from V and 3 bases from J, the junction kept 6 bases outside the gene matches. The CDR3 spans 15 residues. The CDR3 coding sequence is TGTGCCAGCAGCCAAGCACCCTCGGGAGGCTACGAGCAGTACTTC. Translated, it gives CASSQAPSGGYEQYF.

This rearrangement joins TRBV30 to TRBJ1-3; maybe TRBD1 (5 bases). With 1 base removed from V and 3 bases from J, the gap between germline ends came to 10 bases. Germline V CDR1 and CDR2: GTSNPN, SVGIG (reference sequence). The length of the CDR3 is 14 residues. The CDR3, as DNA: TGTGCCTGGAGTGAGGGGAGGGGTGGAAACACCATATATTTT. It encodes CAWSEGRGGNTIYF.